Listed below are T cell receptor beta chains from one sample, sequenced in a study of blood T cells in healthy people across ages. TCRdb used MiXCR to reprocess the 5' RACE reads, holding one entry per CDR3 protein. The sample consists of fewer than 2,000,000 distinct CDR3 sequences, approximately 32% of them appearing once. Source material: blood. The receptors come from a woman younger than 45 in good health. CDR3s include the opening cysteine and the closing phenylalanine or tryptophan.

J gene: TRBJ2-4
V gene: TRBV20-1
CDR3 protein: CSASTQDIQYF

J gene: TRBJ2-1
V gene: TRBV5-1
CDR3 protein: CASMPGRVYNEQFF

J gene: .
V gene: TRBV28
CDR3 protein: CASSLAGQGKFEQYF

J gene: TRBJ2-2
V gene: TRBV12-3/TRBV12-4
CDR3 protein: CASTLGPLNTGELFF

J gene: TRBJ2-3
V gene: TRBV5-1
CDR3 protein: CASSLAGEYIYTDTQYF

J gene: TRBJ2-7
V gene: TRBV20-1
CDR3 protein: CSALGGISGRSYEQYF

J gene: TRBJ1-1
V gene: TRBV29-1
CDR3 protein: CSVDGVDTEAFF

J gene: TRBJ2-3
V gene: TRBV11-1
CDR3 protein: CASSRSWDTQYF

J gene: TRBJ2-7
V gene: TRBV9
CDR3 protein: CASSVVKVVEQYF

J gene: TRBJ2-1
V gene: TRBV29-1
CDR3 protein: CSASSGSVVYEQFF

J gene: TRBJ2-3
V gene: TRBV12-3/TRBV12-4
CDR3 protein: CASSWAGVIDTQYF

J gene: TRBJ1-2
V gene: TRBV29-1
CDR3 protein: CSVERTANYGYTF

J gene: TRBJ2-5
V gene: TRBV29-1
CDR3 protein: CSVYRGGETQYF

J gene: TRBJ2-2
V gene: TRBV18
CDR3 protein: CASSPFHLGTGELFF

J gene: TRBJ2-3
V gene: TRBV9
CDR3 protein: CASSSGGGIDTQYF

J gene: TRBJ1-2
V gene: TRBV7-9
CDR3 protein: CASSFPGPSYGYTF

J gene: TRBJ2-1
V gene: TRBV10-2
CDR3 protein: CASRRLGTSSEQFF

J gene: .
V gene: TRBV12-3/TRBV12-4
CDR3 protein: CASSLVSELNEQFF

J gene: TRBJ1-5
V gene: TRBV6-1
CDR3 protein: CASSNRDRVGEPQHF

J gene: TRBJ1-1
V gene: TRBV29-1
CDR3 protein: CSVPRATEAFF

J gene: TRBJ1-5
V gene: TRBV5-7
CDR3 protein: CASSLAAGSFGNQPQHF

J gene: .
V gene: TRBV20-1
CDR3 protein: CSARRTSGKYEQYF

J gene: TRBJ2-4
V gene: TRBV2
CDR3 protein: CASRDDREQYF

J gene: TRBJ2-3
V gene: TRBV12-3/TRBV12-4
CDR3 protein: CASGETVGGTDTQYF

J gene: TRBJ1-5
V gene: TRBV20-1
CDR3 protein: CSADWGPGEAQHF

J gene: TRBJ2-3
V gene: TRBV5-1
CDR3 protein: CASKRNGGYTDTQYF

J gene: TRBJ2-3
V gene: TRBV7-3
CDR3 protein: CASSLTGPGGTTDTQYF

J gene: TRBJ2-7
V gene: TRBV12-3/TRBV12-4
CDR3 protein: CASSLIIGGSYEQYF

J gene: TRBJ2-7
V gene: TRBV6-1
CDR3 protein: CASSERDRGPYEQYF